This record looks at one TCR beta chain sequence and its context. The antigen is undetermined. The sample originates from a study of PD-1 blockade in classical Hodgkin lymphoma. Study results and limitations: Reports described newly diagnosed patients as having lower baseline TCR diversity than healthy donors. Some patients started nivolumab under 1 year after ASCT, and they were excluded.

TCRdb keeps only in-frame clones here, not all; method: immunoSEQ multiplex PCR. The sample holds about 11,000 clones, 80% seen once. Relapse was seen in all patients after autologous stem cell transplantation, and brentuximab vedotin exposure was variable. V was clipped by 7 bases and J by 0 bases; unmatched bases: 5. This CDR3 contains 14 residues. Per germline, CDR1 MNHNY and CDR2 SVGAGI (reference sequence). This sequence joins TRBV6-6 and TRBJ1-1; 7 nucleotides align to TRBD1. The receptor's source is a human donor with classical Hodgkin lymphoma. The sample in question was peripheral blood mononuclear cells (PBMCs), obtained before the second cycle of nivolumab. CDR3 nucleotide sequence: TGTGCCAGCATTTCGACAGGGCTGAACACTGAAGCTTTCTTT. It yields the protein CASISTGLNTEAFF.